A selection of T cell receptor beta chains follows, all from one sample in a study of beta chain features in type 1 diabetes. TCRdb's table, derived via immunoSEQ multiplex PCR, lists solely in-frame clones and lacks some. This table has about 250,000 clones, about 14% appearing once. Sequencing was performed on naive CD4+ T cells from blood. These receptors were taken from a woman aged 40 to 49 in good health. The CDR3 runs from the conserved cysteine through the conserved F or W. D genes are given only for firm matches. Size tells how often a clone was seen (once, few, many) or the class of an expanded clone, and some rows leave it out.

j_call clone_size v_call d_call cdr3_nt cdr3_aa
TRBJ1-2 NA TRBV6-5 NA TGTGCCAGCGGGCTCGGCTATGGCTACACCTTC CASGLGYGYTF
TRBJ2-5 few TRBV9 TRBD2 TGTGCCAGCAGCGCCCTAGCGGGGGGTGCTGGGGACCAGTACTTC CASSALAGGAGDQYF
TRBJ1-3 NA TRBV13 TRBD1 TGTGCCAGCAGCTTAGTAACAGGGGCTAGCTCTGGAAACACCATATATTTT CASSLVTGASSGNTIYF
TRBJ1-6 NA TRBV25-1 TRBD1 TGTGCCAGCAGCCTGAACCCAGGGGGTATCCTCCACTTT CASSLNPGGILHF
TRBJ2-7 NA TRBV14 NA TGTGCCAGCAGCCAAGTTCCCTTTGTTCCGCAGTACTTC CASSQVPFVPQYF
TRBJ1-2 NA TRBV4-1 NA TGCGCCAGCAGCCAGATCTTTAGAGAACAGAACTATGGCTACACCTTC CASSQIFREQNYGYTF
TRBJ2-1 NA TRBV7-7 NA TGTGCCAGCAGCTTGTACGGGGAGTACAATGAGCAGTTCTTC CASSLYGEYNEQFF
TRBJ2-7 few TRBV6-6 NA TGTGCCAGCAGTTACTCGGGGGGAACCTACGAGCAGTACTTC CASSYSGGTYEQYF
TRBJ1-3 few TRBV27 TRBD1 TGTGCCAGCAGTCCCGGGACAGGGGCCAGAAACACCATATATTTT CASSPGTGARNTIYF
TRBJ2-1 once TRBV27 NA TGTGCCAGCAGTTTAGTGGGGCTGGATGAGCAGTTCTTC CASSLVGLDEQFF
TRBJ2-7 NA TRBV7-6 TRBD2 TGTGCCAGCAGCTTAGGAGACTTAGCGGGGGCCAATGCCTACGAGCAGTACTTC CASSLGDLAGANAYEQYF
TRBJ2-5 many TRBV5-4 NA TGTGCCAGCAGCTTTGCAGGGGCTAAGGAGACCCAGTACTTC CASSFAGAKETQYF
TRBJ2-5 once TRBV27 NA TGTGCCAGCAGCGTCCGGGAACAAGAGACCCAGTACTTC CASSVREQETQYF
TRBJ2-3 NA TRBV9 TRBD1 TGTGCCAGCAGCGTCCCAGGGGGCTCTCCAGATACGCAGTATTTT CASSVPGGSPDTQYF
TRBJ2-7 NA TRBV18 TRBD1 TGTGCCAGCTCAGGAGACAGGGAAACCTACGAGCAGTACTTC CASSGDRETYEQYF
TRBJ2-3 few TRBV29-1 TRBD2 TGCAGCGTTTGGCGGGGGGGTTCAGATACGCAGTATTTT CSVWRGGSDTQYF
TRBJ1-2 few TRBV18 NA TGTGCCAGCTCACCGAAAGAGGGGGTTGGCTACACCTTC CASSPKEGVGYTF
TRBJ1-5 few TRBV5-1 TRBD1 TGCGCCAGCAGACAGGGGGTTTATAGCAATCAGCCCCAGCATTTT CASRQGVYSNQPQHF
TRBJ2-1 few TRBV20-1 NA TGCAGTGCTACCAACCCCGGTGAGCAGTTCTTC CSATNPGEQFF
TRBJ2-5 few TRBV5-1 NA TGCGCCAGCAGCTCGACTGGGTTCCAAGAGACCCAGTACTTC CASSSTGFQETQYF
TRBJ2-5 few TRBV5-4 TRBD1 TGTGCCAGCAGCCAGTCCAAGGGGGCGAACTACTACGAGACCCAGTACTTC CASSQSKGANYYETQYF
TRBJ1-5 NA TRBV10-2 TRBD1 TGCGCCAGCAGTCCAGACGACAGGGGGCCAAGCAATCAGCCCCAGCATTTT CASSPDDRGPSNQPQHF
TRBJ2-5 NA TRBV2 TRBD2 TGTGCCAGCATGTCGGGAGGCCAAGAGACCCAGTACTTC CASMSGGQETQYF
TRBJ1-6 NA TRBV4-1 TRBD1 TGCGCCAGCAGCCAAGGCCGGACAGGGGTCTCACCCCTCCACTTT CASSQGRTGVSPLHF
TRBJ1-4 few TRBV29-1 TRBD1 TGCAGCGTAGGACAGGGCGCTAATGAAAAACTGTTTTTT CSVGQGANEKLFF
TRBJ2-3 NA TRBV7-2 TRBD2 TGTGCCAGCAGCTTTGGACTAGCATTGGCAGATACGCAGTATTTT CASSFGLALADTQYF
TRBJ2-3 many TRBV7-9 NA TGTGCCAGCAGCTTAAGCCAGGGAGGAGATACGCAGTATTTT CASSLSQGGDTQYF
TRBJ2-5 NA TRBV9 NA TGTGCCAGCAGCGTAAATAGCGGCCAAGAGACCCAGTACTTC CASSVNSGQETQYF
TRBJ1-1 NA TRBV27 TRBD1 TGTGCCAGCAGTTCCGGGACAGGGAGGAACACTGAAGCTTTCTTT CASSSGTGRNTEAFF
TRBJ2-5 few TRBV5-4 TRBD2 TGTGCCAGCAGCCCCGAGGGTAGCGGGGGCCCCTCTCACTTC CASSPEGSGGPSHF
TRBJ2-7 NA TRBV7-9 NA TGTGCCAGCAGCTTAGAAAGGGCGGGCGAGCAGTACTTC CASSLERAGEQYF
TRBJ2-5 NA TRBV4-1 TRBD2 TGCGCCAGCAGCCAGGAGAGCGGGGGACCCCAAGAGACCCAGTACTTC CASSQESGGPQETQYF
TRBJ2-5 NA TRBV4-1 NA TGCGCCAGCAGCCAACGGACAGAAGAGACCCAGTACTTC CASSQRTEETQYF
TRBJ2-4 few TRBV5-4 NA TGTGCCAGCAGCCCGGGGATGACGGCCAAAAACATTCAGTACTTC CASSPGMTAKNIQYF
TRBJ2-3 NA TRBV29-1 NA TGCAGCGTGGCAGGACAGAGAAGCACAGATACGCAGTATTTT CSVAGQRSTDTQYF
TRBJ2-1 NA TRBV7-2 TRBD2 TGTGCCAGCAGCTTGGGACTAGCGGGACGCAATGAGCAGTTCTTC CASSLGLAGRNEQFF
TRBJ2-7 many TRBV14 NA TGTGCCAGCAGCCACTCGAACAGGGCCCACGAGCAGTACTTC CASSHSNRAHEQYF
TRBJ1-5 NA TRBV4-1 NA TGCGCCAGCAGCTTCGGAGCCACTATGCCCCAGCATTTT CASSFGATMPQHF
TRBJ2-3 few TRBV9 NA TGTGCCAGCAGCGTAGCCGCGACTAGCACAGATACGCAGTATTTT CASSVAATSTDTQYF
TRBJ2-5 few TRBV18 NA TGTGCCAGCTCACCACGGAGCATCCAAGAGACCCAGTACTTC CASSPRSIQETQYF
TRBJ2-2 once TRBV6-6 TRBD1 TGTGCCAGCACCGGCCGGGACAGGGAATTTACCGGGGAGCTGTTTTTT CASTGRDREFTGELFF
TRBJ2-7 NA TRBV4-3 NA TGCGCCAGCAGCCCCGCCGCAGGAAACTACGAGCAGTACTTC CASSPAAGNYEQYF
TRBJ2-7 few TRBV11-2 NA TGTGCCAGCAGCCTGTCCCCTTACGAGCAGTACTTC CASSLSPYEQYF
TRBJ1-2 few TRBV11-2 NA TGTGCCAGCAGCTTAGTTGGAGGAGGCGGCTATGGCTACACCTTC CASSLVGGGGYGYTF
TRBJ2-2 few TRBV5-1 TRBD1 TGCGCCAGCAGCCCCGAAGGACAGGGGATGACCGGGGAGCTGTTTTTT CASSPEGQGMTGELFF
TRBJ2-5 NA TRBV29-1 NA TGCAGCGTTGTCCCCCAGGTGTACCAAGAGACCCAGTACTTC CSVVPQVYQETQYF
TRBJ2-3 NA TRBV18 NA TGTGCCAGCTCATCGGACAGCGCAGATACGCAGTATTTT CASSSDSADTQYF
TRBJ2-1 NA TRBV6-5 NA TGTGCCAGCAGCCAGGACTGGTACTCCTACAATGAGCAGTTCTTC CASSQDWYSYNEQFF
TRBJ2-4 NA TRBV7-2 NA TGTGCCAGCAGCCAAGGAGGGGGGGGCCGAGGGAACATTCAGTACTTC CASSQGGGGRGNIQYF
TRBJ2-1 NA TRBV19 NA TGTGCCTGTGCCCGGGTGGGCCGCGGGACGAATGAGCAGTTCTTC CACARVGRGTNEQFF
TRBJ2-3 NA TRBV10-3 TRBD2 TGTGCCATCAGTGAGAGCCCTAGCGGGGGCACAGATACGCAGTATTTT CAISESPSGGTDTQYF
TRBJ1-1 few TRBV14 NA TGTGCCAGCAGCCAAGTCCGGGGGGGGACTGAAGCTTTCTTT CASSQVRGGTEAFF
TRBJ2-5 NA TRBV5-1 TRBD1 TGCGCCAGCAGCTTGGGACAGGGGGCACGGGAGACCCAGTACTTC CASSLGQGARETQYF